These T cell receptor beta chains were read from a single sample in a study of Graves' ophthalmopathy and Graves' hyperthyroidism. TCRdb re-called the multiplex PCR reads through MiXCR, storing one row per CDR3 protein. The sample lists approximately 460,000 distinct CDR3 sequences; approximately 14% were seen once. Sequencing used blood. The receptors shown here come from a woman between 25 and 40 years old with Graves' ophthalmopathy. CDR3s include the opening cysteine and the closing phenylalanine or tryptophan. D genes are given only for firm matches. Some rows have no size entry. The others give once, few or many, or a class for an expanded clone.

j_gene: TRBJ1-2
v_gene: TRBV7-2
abundance: many
d_gene: .
len: 13
CDR3nt: TGTGCCAGCAGCTTAAGGGGACAATATGGCTACACCTTC
CDR3aa: CASSLRGQYGYTF

j_gene: TRBJ2-7
v_gene: TRBV13
abundance: many
d_gene: .
len: 14
CDR3nt: TGTGCCAGCAGCTTAGGCGGCGGGGCGGAGGAGCAGTACTTC
CDR3aa: CASSLGGGAEEQYF

j_gene: TRBJ1-2
v_gene: TRBV2
abundance: many
d_gene: .
len: 14
CDR3nt: TGTGCCAGCAGTCGGGACGGTGGATTGTATGGCTACACCTTC
CDR3aa: CASSRDGGLYGYTF

j_gene: TRBJ2-7
v_gene: TRBV29-1
abundance: .
d_gene: TRBD1
len: 14
CDR3nt: TGCAGCGTTCTAGGCCGGGACAGGCCCTACGAGCAGTACTTC
CDR3aa: CSVLGRDRPYEQYF

j_gene: TRBJ2-7
v_gene: TRBV6-2/TRBV6-3
abundance: many
d_gene: .
len: 12
CDR3nt: TGTGCCAGCAGTTACCCCCCGGACACCCTTTATTTC
CDR3aa: CASSYPPDTLYF

j_gene: TRBJ2-2
v_gene: TRBV11-3
abundance: many
d_gene: TRBD2
len: 15
CDR3nt: TGTGCCAGCATGCTCGGGACTAGTCTCACCGGGGAGCTGTTTTTT
CDR3aa: CASMLGTSLTGELFF

j_gene: TRBJ1-1
v_gene: TRBV3-1
abundance: many
d_gene: .
len: 12
CDR3nt: TGTGCCAGCAGCCCTGGACGGAATGAAGCTTTCTTT
CDR3aa: CASSPGRNEAFF

j_gene: TRBJ1-6
v_gene: TRBV20-1
abundance: many
d_gene: .
len: 14
CDR3nt: TGCAGTGCTAGAGGGCCGGCAGCTAATTCACCCCTCCACTTT
CDR3aa: CSARGPAANSPLHF

j_gene: TRBJ1-5
v_gene: TRBV4-1
abundance: many
d_gene: .
len: 17
CDR3nt: TGCGCCAGCAGCCAGAATGCTAGGGAATATAGCAATCAGCCCCAGCATTTT
CDR3aa: CASSQNAREYSNQPQHF

j_gene: TRBJ1-1
v_gene: TRBV6-2/TRBV6-3
abundance: many
d_gene: .
len: 15
CDR3nt: TGTGCCAGCAGTGGAACGTGGGGGCGGGACACTGAAGCTTTCTTT
CDR3aa: CASSGTWGRDTEAFF

j_gene: TRBJ1-1
v_gene: TRBV6-4
abundance: many
d_gene: TRBD1
len: 14
CDR3nt: TGTGCCAGCAGTCCAGGGGGAGTGAACACTGAAGCTTTCTTT
CDR3aa: CASSPGGVNTEAFF

j_gene: TRBJ2-3
v_gene: TRBV12-3/TRBV12-4
abundance: .
d_gene: TRBD2
len: 19
CDR3nt: TGTGCCAGCAGTTTAGGGGGGGGGTGGCGGGGGGCCCACCGGGATACGCAGTATTTT
CDR3aa: CASSLGGGWRGAHRDTQYF

j_gene: TRBJ2-2
v_gene: TRBV7-8
abundance: many
d_gene: .
len: 16
CDR3nt: TGTGCCAGCAGGAAAGGAGGGGGGAGCTTCACCGGGGAGCTGTTTTTT
CDR3aa: CASRKGGGSFTGELFF

j_gene: TRBJ2-2
v_gene: TRBV30
abundance: many
d_gene: .
len: 14
CDR3nt: TGTGCCTGGAGTGTAGCTGGGGTCACCGGGGAGCTGTTTTTT
CDR3aa: CAWSVAGVTGELFF

j_gene: TRBJ2-5
v_gene: TRBV10-3
abundance: many
d_gene: .
len: 14
CDR3nt: TGTGCCATCAGTGAAGCTGGGGGTGGAGAGACCCAGTACTTC
CDR3aa: CAISEAGGGETQYF

j_gene: TRBJ2-2
v_gene: TRBV27
abundance: many
d_gene: TRBD2
len: 18
CDR3nt: TGTGCCAGCAGTTTTCGACTAGCGGGAGTGGGGAACACCGGGGAGCTGTTTTTT
CDR3aa: CASSFRLAGVGNTGELFF

j_gene: TRBJ1-1
v_gene: TRBV6-1
abundance: many
d_gene: .
len: 15
CDR3nt: TGTGCCAGCAGTGTACCGGGACAATGGAACACTGAAGCTTTCTTT
CDR3aa: CASSVPGQWNTEAFF

j_gene: TRBJ2-5
v_gene: TRBV2
abundance: many
d_gene: .
len: 14
CDR3nt: TGTGCCAGCAGTGAGGCGCTACCGCAAGAGACCCAGTACTTC
CDR3aa: CASSEALPQETQYF

j_gene: TRBJ2-7
v_gene: TRBV9
abundance: many
d_gene: .
len: 15
CDR3nt: TGTGCCAGCAGCGTAGGAGGGGACCAACAGAGGGAGCAGTACTTC
CDR3aa: CASSVGGDQQREQYF

j_gene: TRBJ1-6
v_gene: TRBV27
abundance: many
d_gene: TRBD1
len: 15
CDR3nt: TGTGCCAGCAGTTTCGTCGACAGGGATAATTCACCCCTCCACTTT
CDR3aa: CASSFVDRDNSPLHF

j_gene: TRBJ2-2
v_gene: TRBV28
abundance: many
d_gene: .
len: 14
CDR3nt: TGTGCCACCTGGGGGGAGGTGAACACCGGGGAGCTGTTTTTT
CDR3aa: CATWGEVNTGELFF

j_gene: TRBJ2-7
v_gene: TRBV11-2
abundance: many
d_gene: TRBD2
len: 17
CDR3nt: TGTGCCAGCAGCTCCGGTGGACTAGCGGGGGGTTTCTACGAGCAGTACTTC
CDR3aa: CASSSGGLAGGFYEQYF

j_gene: TRBJ1-1
v_gene: TRBV6-1
abundance: few
d_gene: .
len: 15
CDR3nt: TGTGCCAGCCGCGAACCGGGCAGGCCCAACACTGAAGCTTTCTTT
CDR3aa: CASREPGRPNTEAFF

j_gene: TRBJ1-3
v_gene: TRBV4-2
abundance: few
d_gene: .
len: 18
CDR3nt: TGTGCCAGCAGCCCCGGACCCACGGGGGCTCGGTCTGGAAACACCATATATTTT
CDR3aa: CASSPGPTGARSGNTIYF

j_gene: TRBJ2-7
v_gene: TRBV28
abundance: many
d_gene: TRBD1
len: 14
CDR3nt: TGTGCCAGCAGATTACAGGGGTACTTCTACGAGCAGTACTTC
CDR3aa: CASRLQGYFYEQYF

j_gene: TRBJ2-2
v_gene: TRBV24-1
abundance: many
d_gene: .
len: 12
CDR3nt: TGTGCCACCGACAGCGACACCGGGGAGCTGTTTTTT
CDR3aa: CATDSDTGELFF

j_gene: TRBJ1-5
v_gene: TRBV20-1
abundance: many
d_gene: .
len: 13
CDR3nt: TGCAGTGCCCCTGGGCCTAGCAATCAGCCCCAGCATTTT
CDR3aa: CSAPGPSNQPQHF

j_gene: TRBJ1-2
v_gene: TRBV28
abundance: .
d_gene: .
len: 14
CDR3nt: TGTGCCAGCAGTTCAGGGTTCGCTAACTATGGCTACAGCTTC
CDR3aa: CASSSGFANYGYSF

j_gene: TRBJ1-2
v_gene: TRBV2
abundance: many
d_gene: .
len: 13
CDR3nt: TGTGCCAGCAGTGCTCGTGCAAACTATGGCTACACCTTC
CDR3aa: CASSARANYGYTF

j_gene: TRBJ1-1
v_gene: TRBV14
abundance: few
d_gene: .
len: 14
CDR3nt: TGTGCCAGCAGCCAAGAAGGACTGGGCATTGAAGCTTTCTTT
CDR3aa: CASSQEGLGIEAFF

j_gene: TRBJ1-2
v_gene: TRBV7-8
abundance: few
d_gene: .
len: 14
CDR3nt: TGTGCCAGCAGCCCAGGAATGACTTCCTATGGCTACACCTTC
CDR3aa: CASSPGMTSYGYTF

j_gene: TRBJ1-1
v_gene: TRBV6-5
abundance: many
d_gene: .
len: 16
CDR3nt: TGTGCCAGCAGTTACTATACCGGGACGGTGAACACTGAAGCTTTCTTT
CDR3aa: CASSYYTGTVNTEAFF

j_gene: TRBJ2-7
v_gene: TRBV20-1
abundance: many
d_gene: TRBD2
len: 17
CDR3nt: TGCAGTGCTAGAACAGAAGCCCCGGGACTAGCGCGCTACGAGCAGTACTTC
CDR3aa: CSARTEAPGLARYEQYF

j_gene: TRBJ1-1
v_gene: TRBV12-3/TRBV12-4
abundance: many
d_gene: .
len: 12
CDR3nt: TGTGCCAGCAGTTTACCTGGGGTAGTAGCTTTCTTT
CDR3aa: CASSLPGVVAFF

j_gene: TRBJ2-7
v_gene: TRBV11-1
abundance: many
d_gene: TRBD2
len: 16
CDR3nt: TGTGCCAGCAGCCCGCGGGGGACTAGCGTTACCTACGAGCAGTACTTC
CDR3aa: CASSPRGTSVTYEQYF

j_gene: TRBJ1-1
v_gene: TRBV12-3/TRBV12-4
abundance: many
d_gene: .
len: 14
CDR3nt: TGTGCCAGCACCTCCACGGGGGGGCGAACTGAAGCTTTCTTT
CDR3aa: CASTSTGGRTEAFF

j_gene: TRBJ1-2
v_gene: TRBV29-1
abundance: .
d_gene: TRBD1
len: 14
CDR3nt: TGCAGCGTTGAAGGGGCAGGGGGGGACTATGGCTACACCTTC
CDR3aa: CSVEGAGGDYGYTF

j_gene: TRBJ2-1
v_gene: TRBV6-1
abundance: .
d_gene: .
len: 14
CDR3nt: TGTGCCAGCAGTGAAGGACTTCTCTCGGATGAGCAGTTCTTC
CDR3aa: CASSEGLLSDEQFF

j_gene: TRBJ1-1
v_gene: TRBV30
abundance: .
d_gene: .
len: 16
CDR3nt: TGTGCCTGGAGTGCGGGGGATGGTGTGATGAACACTGAAGCTTTCTTT
CDR3aa: CAWSAGDGVMNTEAFF

j_gene: TRBJ1-2
v_gene: TRBV28
abundance: many
d_gene: TRBD1
len: 14
CDR3nt: TGTGCCAGCAGAGAAGGGACAGCGAACTATGGCTACACCTTC
CDR3aa: CASREGTANYGYTF

j_gene: TRBJ1-6
v_gene: TRBV6-5
abundance: many
d_gene: .
len: 16
CDR3nt: TGTGCCAGCAGTTACGATCCGGGGTCCTATAATTCACCCCTCCACTTT
CDR3aa: CASSYDPGSYNSPLHF

j_gene: TRBJ1-1
v_gene: TRBV6-1
abundance: .
d_gene: .
len: 13
CDR3nt: TGTGCCAGCAGTCAATATCAAGGGTCCAAAGCTTTCTTT
CDR3aa: CASSQYQGSKAFF

j_gene: TRBJ1-2
v_gene: TRBV5-1
abundance: many
d_gene: TRBD1
len: 16
CDR3nt: TGCGCCAGCAGCGTCAAACCGGGACAGGGGCACTATGGCTACACCTTC
CDR3aa: CASSVKPGQGHYGYTF

j_gene: TRBJ2-2
v_gene: TRBV19
abundance: many
d_gene: .
len: 14
CDR3nt: TGTGCCAGTAGTAACAATGGGAACACCGGGGAGCTGTTTTTT
CDR3aa: CASSNNGNTGELFF

j_gene: TRBJ2-7
v_gene: TRBV5-1
abundance: .
d_gene: TRBD2
len: 16
CDR3nt: TGCGCCAGCAGCTTGGCCGCTAGCGGGGGGATGATCGAGCAGTACTTC
CDR3aa: CASSLAASGGMIEQYF